Sequencing of this T cell receptor beta chain was carried out in a study of T cells in Graves' hyperthyroidism and ophthalmopathy. Overall study context: The initial diagnosis was the point when peripheral blood was collected, ahead of any treatment.

Study results and caveats: Ophthalmopathy was separated from stable hyperthyroidism by a 13 V-J model.

Stable disease denoted Graves' hyperthyroidism without ophthalmopathy progression within 18 months. Uncontrolled infection, other autoimmune disease, pregnancy and lactation each barred patients from inclusion. The germline V and J ends were trimmed by 2 bases and 7 bases, with 11 bases remaining between them. CDR1 and CDR2 from the germline V gene are MNHEY and SVGAGI. The CDR3 has 13 amino acids. A note on this clonotype: As yet, its antigen is unknown.

Researchers amplified the TCR beta CDR3 regions from RNA transcripts. The HTBI primer set drove a first-round RT-PCR of the TCR CDR3. MiXCR was run by TCRdb on the multiplex PCR reads, yielding one entry per CDR3 protein. The data hold nearly 750,000 distinct CDR3 sequences, with around 40% observed a single time. The sequenced material came from blood. This sequence was found in a middle-aged woman with Graves' hyperthyroidism. The chain joins TRBV6-5 to TRBJ1-2; the D gene is possibly TRBD1 (5 bases). CDR3 coding DNA: TGTGCCAGCAGTTACCCAGGGTTGGGTGGCTACACCTTC. Its protein product is CASSYPGLGGYTF.